The 8 T cell receptor beta chains listed next were all sequenced from one sample in a study of T cells in Graves' hyperthyroidism and ophthalmopathy. The TCR beta CDR3 regions underwent amplification using RNA transcripts as the source. First-round RT-PCR of the TCR CDR3 relied on the HTBI primer set. TCRdb reprocessed the multiplex PCR reads with MiXCR, giving one entry per CDR3 protein. The data contain 500,000 to 750,000 distinct CDR3 sequences, about 45% of them singletons. Sequencing was done on a sample of peripheral blood or thyroid tissue (not recorded which). All receptors derive from a woman under 30 with Graves' hyperthyroidism.

This clonotype was picked up many times. The genes are TRBV7-2 and TRBJ2-5; 7 positions match TRBD2. Germline V gene lookup returns CDR1 SGHTA and CDR2 FQGNSA. The CDR3 extends over 16 amino acids. V lost 1 base, J lost 4 bases, and 9 bases stayed unmatched. CDR3: CASSLGLTSRGETQYF. The CDR3 nucleotides are TGTGCCAGCAGCTTAGGTTTGACTAGCCGGGGAGAGACCCAGTACTTC.

The chain links TRBV6-1 to TRBJ1-1, with TRBD1 as a possible D gene (6 bases). Germline loops: CDR1 MNHNS, CDR2 SASEGT. The CDR3 consists of 14 residues. Trimming took 8 bases from V and 1 from J, leaving 14 bases between them. The CDR3 bases are TGTGCCAGCTCTTCTTGGGGGGCGAACACTGAAGCTTTCTTT. This codes for CASSSWGANTEAFF.

This clonotype has ten or more counts. The chain has TRBV27 and TRBJ2-5, with D unresolved. The CDR3 loop spans 11 amino acids. The ends were cut back, 8 bases at V and 5 bases at J, with 9 bases in the middle. Germline lookup yields CDR1 MNHEY and CDR2 SMNVEV (reference sequence). In DNA form, the CDR3 reads TGTGCCAGCCGGAGTGTCGAGACCCAGTACTTC. It yields the protein CASRSVETQYF.

Only one count was recorded for this clonotype. The genes are TRBV19 and TRBJ1-1, with TRBD1 identical over 8 bases. Germline trimming cut 10 bases from V and 7 bases from J; bases unmatched to any gene: 8. CDR3 length equals 12 residues. Germline CDR1 reads LNHDA; CDR2 reads SQIVND (reference sequence). The CDR3 loop reads CATRDRGGEAFF. The CDR3 DNA sequence: TGTGCCACGCGAGACAGGGGCGGTGAAGCTTTCTTT.

This clonotype was seen repeatedly, ten times or more. The V call is TRBV20-1, the J call TRBJ1-2, with D possibly matching TRBD1 (5 bases). V was clipped by 6 bases and J by 12 bases, with 26 bases between them. The CDR3 runs to 14 residues. Per the germline V gene, CDR1 is DFQATT and CDR2 is SNEGSKA (reference sequence). CDR3 loop: CSALLSGTEMRDTF. The DNA of the CDR3 is TGCAGTGCCTTACTATCAGGGACTGAGATGAGAGACACCTTC.

This clonotype occurred a few times. The chain links TRBV20-1 to TRBJ2-5; TRBD2 aligns across 12 bases. The tail of the sequence fits TRBJ2-1 better, so the J call may be wrong. The V gene's germline CDR1 is DFQATT and CDR2 SNEGSKA (reference sequence). This CDR3 is 13 amino acids long. The CDR3: CSALAGGPNEQFF. The DNA for the CDR3 is TGCAGTGCGCTAGCGGGAGGGCCCAATGAGCAGTTCTTC.

This clonotype was observed many times. The chain has TRBV15 and TRBJ1-4, with 7 bases fitting TRBD1. Germline V gives CDR1 LNHNV, CDR2 YYDKDF (reference sequence). Unmatched junction bases numbered 10, after V lost 4 bases and J lost 8 bases. The CDR3 extends over 15 amino acids. CDR3 sequence (DNA): TGTGCCACCAGCACCAATACAGGGGTCTTGGAAAAACTGTTTTTT. Translating gives CATSTNTGVLEKLFF.

This clonotype was counted only a few times. This chain connects TRBV20-1 to TRBJ1-3; no definite D call. The CDR3 runs to 17 residues. Germline lookup yields CDR1 DFQATT and CDR2 SNEGSKA (reference sequence). Trimming cost V 0 bases and J 0 bases, with 15 bases left between them. The CDR3 protein is CSARDLFGRDSGNTIYF. CDR3 coding DNA: TGCAGTGCTAGAGATCTGTTTGGAAGGGACTCTGGAAACACCATATATTTT.